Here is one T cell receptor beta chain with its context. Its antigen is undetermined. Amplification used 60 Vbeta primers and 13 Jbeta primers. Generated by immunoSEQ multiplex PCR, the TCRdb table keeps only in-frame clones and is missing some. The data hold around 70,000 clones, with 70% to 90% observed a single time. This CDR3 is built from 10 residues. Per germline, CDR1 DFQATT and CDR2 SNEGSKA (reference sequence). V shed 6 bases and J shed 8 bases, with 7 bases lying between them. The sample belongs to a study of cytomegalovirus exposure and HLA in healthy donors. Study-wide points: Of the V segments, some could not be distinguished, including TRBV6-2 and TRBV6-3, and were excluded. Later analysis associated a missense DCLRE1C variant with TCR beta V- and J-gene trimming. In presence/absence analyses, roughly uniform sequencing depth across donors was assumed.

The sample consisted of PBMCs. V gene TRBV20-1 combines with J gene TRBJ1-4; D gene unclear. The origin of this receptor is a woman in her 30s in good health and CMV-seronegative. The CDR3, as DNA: TGCAGTGCGGCGGGGGAAAAACTGTTTTTT. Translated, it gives CSAAGEKLFF.